A selection of T cell receptor beta chains follows, all from one sample in a study of radiation and T cells in renal cell carcinoma. Generated by immunoSEQ multiplex PCR, the TCRdb table keeps only in-frame clones and is missing some. The data hold 15,000 to 20,000 clones, with approximately 51% observed a single time. Sequencing used tumor tissue, obtained from a patient whose treatment included radiotherapy and nephrectomy. The receptors originated from a woman aged 55-69 years with renal cell carcinoma. CDR3s include the opening cysteine and the closing phenylalanine or tryptophan. The D gene is left open where the match is weak. Only some rows state a clone size, as once, few, many or a class for expanded clones.

d_call clone_size j_call v_call cdr3_length cdr3_nt cdr3_aa
- medium-sized TRBJ2-5 TRBV28 12 TGTGCCAGCGGGTGGGAGGTGGAGACCCAGTACTTC CASGWEVETQYF
- medium-sized TRBJ1-2 TRBV5-4 11 TGTGCCAGCAGCTTTTCTTCCCACTACACCTTC CASSFSSHYTF
- - TRBJ1-1 TRBV28 14 TGTGCCAGCAGTCCTTCCCTTAGGATTGGCACGACTTTCTTT CASSPSLRIGTTFF
TRBD2 - TRBJ2-1 TRBV11-1 19 TGTGCCAGCAGCCCGCGGACTAGCGGGAGTAGGGCCTCCTACAATGAGCAGTTCTTC CASSPRTSGSRASYNEQFF
TRBD1 medium-sized TRBJ2-7 TRBV28 15 TGTGCCAGCGGGCCGATGGGACAGGGGATGCACGAGCAGTACTTC CASGPMGQGMHEQYF
- - TRBJ1-2 TRBV4-2 14 TGTGCCAGCAGCGCCCCTAGAGCTAACTATGGCTACACCTTC CASSAPRANYGYTF
- - TRBJ2-3 TRBV9 17 TGTGCCAGCAGCCCCAACGGAGGGCGGGGAGGCACAGATACGCAGTATTTT CASSPNGGRGGTDTQYF
- few TRBJ1-5 TRBV19 14 TGTGCCAGCGAAAGAGGGGTTGGCAATCAGCCCCAGCATTTT CASERGVGNQPQHF
TRBD1 - TRBJ1-1 TRBV6-6 16 TGTGCCAGCAGCCACGACCAGACAGGGTTGAACACTGAAGCTTTCTTT CASSHDQTGLNTEAFF
- once TRBJ1-2 TRBV28 13 TGTGCCAGCAGCCGGACGGAGACTTATGGCTACACCTTC CASSRTETYGYTF
TRBD1 many TRBJ1-2 TRBV30 14 TGTGCCTGGACTCGACAGGGCCACTCAAGCGGCTACACCTTC CAWTRQGHSSGYTF
- - TRBJ1-1 TRBV19 12 TGTGCCAGTAGTATTGGGGGGATTGAAGCTTTCTTT CASSIGGIEAFF
TRBD1 many TRBJ2-7 TRBV28 15 TGTGCCAGCAGCCTTTACAGGGGAAGCTCCTACGAGCAGTACTTC CASSLYRGSSYEQYF
- - TRBJ2-1 TRBV5-3 18 TGTGCCAGAAGAGGACGTGTAAAACGGGGGAGCTCCTACAATGAGCAGTTCTTC CARRGRVKRGSSYNEQFF
- - TRBJ2-7 TRBV7-2 14 TGTGCCAGCAGTATCCGGGTCGATTCCTACGAGCAGTACTTC CASSIRVDSYEQYF
TRBD1 many TRBJ1-6 TRBV7-6 15 TGTGCCAGCAGCTTAGGGACAGGGGTTAATTCACCCCTCCACTTT CASSLGTGVNSPLHF
- - TRBJ1-2 TRBV6-6 12 TGTGCCAGCAGGAACGATAACTATGGCTACACCTTC CASRNDNYGYTF
- - TRBJ2-3 TRBV5-1 15 TGCGCCAGCAGCTTGGCCGTTATGGAAACAGATACGCAGTATTTT CASSLAVMETDTQYF
- - TRBJ1-2 TRBV11-2 13 TGTGCCAGCAGCTTAGACAGCTTCTATGGCTACACCTTC CASSLDSFYGYTF
- - TRBJ2-7 TRBV10-3 14 TGTGCCAGCAGTGATACGACACAAACCTACGAGCAGTACTTC CASSDTTQTYEQYF
TRBD2 - TRBJ2-1 TRBV7-3 12 TGTGCCAGCAGCCCCGGGACTAGGGAGCAGTTCTTC CASSPGTREQFF
- few TRBJ1-1 TRBV7-3 20 TGTGCCAGCAGCTTAAACATTGTCGGAGGACAAGTCCCACTTAGGAGTGAAGCTTTCTTT CASSLNIVGGQVPLRSEAFF
TRBD1 - TRBJ2-3 TRBV9 15 TGTGCCAGCAGCGGGACAGGGTCGGGCACAGATACGCAGTATTTT CASSGTGSGTDTQYF
TRBD1 - TRBJ2-7 TRBV9 16 TGTGCCAGCAGCGTATACAGGGGACCCCAATACACCGAGCAGTACTTC CASSVYRGPQYTEQYF
- - TRBJ1-6 TRBV2 15 TGTGCCAGCAGTGAAGTGGCAGGGGTTAATTCACCCCTCCACTTT CASSEVAGVNSPLHF
- - TRBJ2-5 TRBV30 14 TGTGCCTGGAGTCGTGGCCAGCCCCAAGAGACCCAGTACTTC CAWSRGQPQETQYF
- few TRBJ1-2 TRBV19 15 TGTGCCAGTAGTATCTGGTACAGCGCCTCCGGGGGCTACACCTTC CASSIWYSASGGYTF
- few TRBJ1-2 TRBV6-5 14 TGTGCCAGTTTCCGGGACCAGGGCTCGGGGGGCTACACCTTC CASFRDQGSGGYTF
TRBD2 - TRBJ2-5 TRBV7-2 14 TGTGCCAGCAGCCAAAGAGCGGGAAGGGAGACCCAGTACTTC CASSQRAGRETQYF
- once TRBJ2-3 TRBV6-5 16 TGTGCCAGCAGTTACTCTGGCGGGCTGAGCACAGATACGCAGTATTTT CASSYSGGLSTDTQYF
TRBD1 many TRBJ2-7 TRBV6-6 16 TGTGCCAGCAGTTACTCTCGGACAGGGAGCTCCTACGAGCAGTACTTC CASSYSRTGSSYEQYF
TRBD1 - TRBJ1-2 TRBV11-2 15 TGTGCCAGCAGCTGGGGGGCCAGGGGGTCTTCTGGCTACACCTTC CASSWGARGSSGYTF
- - TRBJ1-2 TRBV20-1 11 TGCACCGCCGGGGCGAGGGGAGGCTACACCTTC CTAGARGGYTF
TRBD1 few TRBJ2-7 TRBV29-1 12 TGCAGCGTTGTTGGCAGGGGGTACGAGCAGTACTTC CSVVGRGYEQYF
- - TRBJ1-2 TRBV2 14 TGTGCCAGCAGTGGTACGGAGGGCACGGGGGGCTACACCTTC CASSGTEGTGGYTF
- few TRBJ2-7 TRBV7-6 13 TGTGCCAGCAGCTTAGCCCTCTCCGGCGAGCAGTACTTC CASSLALSGEQYF
- - TRBJ1-2 TRBV11-2 14 TGTGCCAGCAGCATAGATATAGGGATCGGTGGCTACACCTTC CASSIDIGIGGYTF
TRBD1 - TRBJ1-2 TRBV19 16 TGTGCCAGTCCCCCTCCCAACCGGGGGACAGACTATGGCTACACCTTC CASPPPNRGTDYGYTF
TRBD1 - TRBJ2-7 TRBV6-6 15 TGTGCCAGCAGAACGCCCGGGACAGGGTTCCACGAGCAGTACTTC CASRTPGTGFHEQYF
- many TRBJ2-3 TRBV19 14 TGTGCCAGTAGTATGGGATATGGGCTGGATACGCAGTATTTT CASSMGYGLDTQYF
TRBD2 - TRBJ2-5 TRBV9 15 TGTGCCAGCAGCACCCGACTAGCGGGGGTAGAGACCCAGTACTTC CASSTRLAGVETQYF
- - TRBJ2-7 TRBV9 14 TGTGCCAGCAGCGAATTCGGTAGGGATTACGAGCAGTACTTC CASSEFGRDYEQYF
TRBD2 - TRBJ2-1 TRBV7-6 17 TGTGCCAGCAGCCAAGAAGTGTCGGGGAGGGCCTACAATGAGCAGTTCTTC CASSQEVSGRAYNEQFF
- - TRBJ1-1 TRBV5-5 15 TGTGCCAGCAGCTCGGGACCGACCATGAACACTGAAGCTTTCTTT CASSSGPTMNTEAFF
- - TRBJ1-4 TRBV18 15 TGTGCCAGCTCAGTTCGACTTTCAACTAATGAAAAACTGTTTTTT CASSVRLSTNEKLFF
TRBD1 - TRBJ1-1 TRBV7-2 16 TGTGCCAGCAGCCGGACAGGGGGCTACGTTGGCACTGAAGCTTTCTTT CASSRTGGYVGTEAFF
- large TRBJ2-1 TRBV5-6 18 TGTGCCAGCAGCTTTAGTTGGAATCCGGGGGCCTCCTACAATGAGCAGTTCTTC CASSFSWNPGASYNEQFF